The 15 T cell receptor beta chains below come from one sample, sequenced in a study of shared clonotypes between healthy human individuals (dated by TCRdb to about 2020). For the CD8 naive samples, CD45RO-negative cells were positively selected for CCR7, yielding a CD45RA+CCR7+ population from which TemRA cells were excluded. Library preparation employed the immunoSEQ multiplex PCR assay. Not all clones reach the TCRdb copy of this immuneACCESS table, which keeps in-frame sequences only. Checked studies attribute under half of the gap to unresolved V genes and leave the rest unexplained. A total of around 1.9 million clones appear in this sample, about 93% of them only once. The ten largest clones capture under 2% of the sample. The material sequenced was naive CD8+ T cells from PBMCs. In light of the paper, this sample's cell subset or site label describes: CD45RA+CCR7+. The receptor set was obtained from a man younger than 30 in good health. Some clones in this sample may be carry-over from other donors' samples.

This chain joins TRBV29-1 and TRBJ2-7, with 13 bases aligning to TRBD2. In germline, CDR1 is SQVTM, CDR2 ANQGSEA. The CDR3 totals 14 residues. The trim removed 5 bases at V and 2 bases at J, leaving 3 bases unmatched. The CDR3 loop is CSVQTSGGAYEQYF. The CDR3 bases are TGCAGCGTTCAAACTAGCGGGGGGGCCTACGAGCAGTACTTC.

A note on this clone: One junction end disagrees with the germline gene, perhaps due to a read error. CDR3 protein: CASSDRDRRAF. The DNA for the CDR3 is TGTGCCAGCAGTGACCGAGACAGAAGAGCCTTC. The rearrangement links TRBV6-1 to TRBJ1-2, with D tentatively TRBD1 (5 bases). CDR3 length equals 11 residues. Germline CDR1 is MNHNS and CDR2 is SASEGT.

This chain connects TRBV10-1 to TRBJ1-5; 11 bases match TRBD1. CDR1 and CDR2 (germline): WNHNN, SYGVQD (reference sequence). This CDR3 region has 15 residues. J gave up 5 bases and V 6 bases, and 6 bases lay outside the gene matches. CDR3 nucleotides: TGCGCCAGCAGCCACAGGGACAGGGGGGATCAGCCCCAGCATTTT. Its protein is CASSHRDRGDQPQHF.

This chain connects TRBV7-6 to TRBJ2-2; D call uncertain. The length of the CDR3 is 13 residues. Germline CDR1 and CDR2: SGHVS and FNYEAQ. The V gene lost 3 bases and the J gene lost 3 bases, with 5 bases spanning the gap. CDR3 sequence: CASSFTHTGELFF. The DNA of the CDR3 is TGTGCCAGCAGCTTCACGCACACCGGGGAGCTGTTTTTT.

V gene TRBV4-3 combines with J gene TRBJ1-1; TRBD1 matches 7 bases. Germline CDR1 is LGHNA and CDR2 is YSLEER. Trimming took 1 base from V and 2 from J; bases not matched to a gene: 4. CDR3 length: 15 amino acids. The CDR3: CASSQGRGSNTEAFF. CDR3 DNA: TGCGCCAGCAGCCAAGGCAGGGGGTCTAACACTGAAGCTTTCTTT.

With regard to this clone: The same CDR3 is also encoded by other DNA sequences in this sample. CDR3 sequence reads: CASSLGGRAYEQYF. The DNA for the CDR3 is TGTGCCAGCAGCTTGGGGGGCAGAGCCTACGAGCAGTACTTC. The chain is built from TRBV7-9 and TRBJ2-7; D possibly matches TRBD1 or TRBD2 (6 bases each). The CDR3 is made up of 14 amino acids. V lost 3 bases, J lost 2 bases, and 11 bases lay in between. Germline V CDR1 and CDR2: SEHNR, FQNEAQ (reference sequence).

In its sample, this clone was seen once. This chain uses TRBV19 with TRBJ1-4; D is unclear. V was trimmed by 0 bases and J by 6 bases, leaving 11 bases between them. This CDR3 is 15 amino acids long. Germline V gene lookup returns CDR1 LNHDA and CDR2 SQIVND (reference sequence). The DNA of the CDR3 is TGTGCCAGTAGTATAGAGGAGCGGCGGTATGAAAAACTGTTTTTT. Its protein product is CASSIEERRYEKLFF.

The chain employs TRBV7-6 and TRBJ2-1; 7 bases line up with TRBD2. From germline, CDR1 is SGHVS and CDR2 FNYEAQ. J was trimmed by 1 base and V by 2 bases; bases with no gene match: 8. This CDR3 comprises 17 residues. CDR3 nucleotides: TGTGCCAGCAGCTTAAGCGTTTCTAGCGGATCCTACAATGAGCAGTTCTTC. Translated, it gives CASSLSVSSGSYNEQFF.

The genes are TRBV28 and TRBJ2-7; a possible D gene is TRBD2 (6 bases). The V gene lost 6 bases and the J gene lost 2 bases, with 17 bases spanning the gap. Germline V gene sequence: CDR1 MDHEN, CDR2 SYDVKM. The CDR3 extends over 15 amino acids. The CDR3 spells CASSSLGGTPYEQYF. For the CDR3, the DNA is TGTGCCAGCAGCTCCCTAGGAGGGACGCCCTACGAGCAGTACTTC.

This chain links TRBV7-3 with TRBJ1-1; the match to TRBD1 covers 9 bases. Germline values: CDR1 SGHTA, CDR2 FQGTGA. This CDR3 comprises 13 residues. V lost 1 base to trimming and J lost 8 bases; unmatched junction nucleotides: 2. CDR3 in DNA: TGTGCCAGCAGCTTAAATGGACAGGGGGAAGCTTTCTTT. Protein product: CASSLNGQGEAFF. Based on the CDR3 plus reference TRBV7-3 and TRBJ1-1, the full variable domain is GAGVSQTPSNKVTEKGKYVELRCDPISGHTALYWYRQSLGQGPEFLIYFQGTGAADDSGLPNDRFFAVRPEGSVSTLKIQRTERGDSAVYLCASSLNGQGEAFFGQGTRLTVV.

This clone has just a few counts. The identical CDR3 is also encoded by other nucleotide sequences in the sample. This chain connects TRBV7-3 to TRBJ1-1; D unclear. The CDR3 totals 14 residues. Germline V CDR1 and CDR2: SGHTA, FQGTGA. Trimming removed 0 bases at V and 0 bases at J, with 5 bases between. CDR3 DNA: TGTGCCAGCAGCTTAACAGGGATGAACACTGAAGCTTTCTTT. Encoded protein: CASSLTGMNTEAFF.

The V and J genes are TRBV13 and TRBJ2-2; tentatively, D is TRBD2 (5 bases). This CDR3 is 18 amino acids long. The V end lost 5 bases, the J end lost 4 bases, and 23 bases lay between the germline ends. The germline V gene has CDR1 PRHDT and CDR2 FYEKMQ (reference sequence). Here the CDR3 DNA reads TGTGCCAGCAGCCCCTGGGAGAATCACATATCCGCCACCGGGGAGCTGTTTTTT. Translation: CASSPWENHISATGELFF.

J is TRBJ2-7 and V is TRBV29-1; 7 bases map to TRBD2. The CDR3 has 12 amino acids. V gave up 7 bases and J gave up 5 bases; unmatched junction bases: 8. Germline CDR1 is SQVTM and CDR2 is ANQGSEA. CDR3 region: CSAIPGGDEQYF. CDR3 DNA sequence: TGCAGCGCCATACCGGGAGGAGACGAGCAGTACTTC.

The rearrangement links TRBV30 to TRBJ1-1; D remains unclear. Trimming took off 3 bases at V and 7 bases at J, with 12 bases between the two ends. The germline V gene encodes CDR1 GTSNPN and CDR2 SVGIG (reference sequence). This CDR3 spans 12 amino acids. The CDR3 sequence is CAWSAFPSEAFF. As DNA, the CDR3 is TGTGCCTGGAGCGCGTTTCCTAGTGAAGCTTTCTTT.

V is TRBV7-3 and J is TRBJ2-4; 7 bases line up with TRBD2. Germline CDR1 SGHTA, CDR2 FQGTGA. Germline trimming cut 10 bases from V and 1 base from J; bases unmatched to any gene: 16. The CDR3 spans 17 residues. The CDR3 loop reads CANLLGSGKVAKNIQYF. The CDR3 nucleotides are TGTGCCAACCTGCTAGGGAGCGGGAAGGTTGCCAAAAACATTCAGTACTTC.